This is a list of T cell receptor beta chains from one sample in a study of cytomegalovirus exposure and HLA in healthy donors. Repertoires were generated with immunoSEQ multiplex PCR, while TCRdb's copy carries only in-frame clones and drops some. The repertoire holds more than 140,000 clones, almost 85% seen once, with 3.2% in the top ten. Material for sequencing was PBMCs. All receptors come from a man between 18 and 29 years old in good health and CMV-seropositive. CDR3s include the opening cysteine and the closing phenylalanine or tryptophan. Each record gives: D gene, J gene, V gene, clone size, CDR3 DNA, CDR3 protein. D genes are given only for firm matches. A clone size is listed for some rows: how often the clone was seen (once, few, many), or a class if it is expanded.

d_call: TRBD2; j_call: TRBJ2-7; v_call: TRBV2; clone_size: once; cdr3_nt: TGTGCCAAACAGCGGGAGGGCAATTACGAGCAGTACTTC; cdr3_aa: CAKQREGNYEQYF
d_call: TRBD2; j_call: TRBJ2-2; v_call: TRBV5-1; clone_size: .; cdr3_nt: TGCGCCAGCAGCTTCCTCATTCGGCCCGGGACTAGCGGGAAGGCCGGGGAGCTGTTTTTT; cdr3_aa: CASSFLIRPGTSGKAGELFF
d_call: .; j_call: TRBJ2-7; v_call: TRBV7-2; clone_size: .; cdr3_nt: TGTGCCAGCAGCTCCCTATACGAGCAGTACTTC; cdr3_aa: CASSSLYEQYF
d_call: .; j_call: TRBJ2-5; v_call: TRBV27; clone_size: .; cdr3_nt: TGTGCCAGCAGTTTACTGCCAGGGGAGAGTGGAGAGACCCAGTACTTC; cdr3_aa: CASSLLPGESGETQYF
d_call: .; j_call: TRBJ1-1; v_call: TRBV11-2; clone_size: .; cdr3_nt: TGTGCCAGCAGTTGGGGGGGTACCGAGGCTTTCTTT; cdr3_aa: CASSWGGTEAFF
d_call: .; j_call: TRBJ2-7; v_call: TRBV6-1; clone_size: .; cdr3_nt: TGTGCCAGCAGTCTACAGGGATCCGAGCAGTACTTC; cdr3_aa: CASSLQGSEQYF
d_call: .; j_call: TRBJ2-6; v_call: TRBV2; clone_size: .; cdr3_nt: TGTGCCAGCAGTGAAGCTAGCTCTGGGGCCAACGTCCTGACTTTC; cdr3_aa: CASSEASSGANVLTF
d_call: .; j_call: TRBJ1-6; v_call: TRBV5-1; clone_size: .; cdr3_nt: TGCGCCAGCAGCTCCGGACAGACCGCTATCTATAATTCACCCCTCCACTTT; cdr3_aa: CASSSGQTAIYNSPLHF
d_call: .; j_call: TRBJ1-1; v_call: TRBV25-1; clone_size: many; cdr3_nt: TGTGCCAGCAGTGTCGGTTTTGAAGCTTTCTTT; cdr3_aa: CASSVGFEAFF
d_call: TRBD1; j_call: TRBJ2-7; v_call: TRBV5-1; clone_size: .; cdr3_nt: TGCGCCAGCAGCTTGGAAGGGACAGGGCTCTACGAGCAGTACTTC; cdr3_aa: CASSLEGTGLYEQYF
d_call: TRBD1; j_call: TRBJ1-5; v_call: TRBV5-1; clone_size: .; cdr3_nt: TGCGCCAGCAGCTTGGGGGACAGCAGCAATCAGCCCCAGCATTTT; cdr3_aa: CASSLGDSSNQPQHF
d_call: TRBD2; j_call: TRBJ2-1; v_call: TRBV10-3; clone_size: .; cdr3_nt: TGTGCCATCAGTGGTCAGACTAGCGGAAAGAATGAGCAGTTCTTC; cdr3_aa: CAISGQTSGKNEQFF
d_call: TRBD1; j_call: TRBJ1-5; v_call: TRBV9; clone_size: .; cdr3_nt: TGTGCCAGCAGCTTAGACAGGGGCCCTTTTAGCAATCAGCCCCAGCATTTT; cdr3_aa: CASSLDRGPFSNQPQHF